This T cell receptor (beta chain) stems from a study of beta chain features in type 1 diabetes. Looking at the study overall: What patients shared with healthy donors was a similar profile of age, gender and cell yields.

Donors contributed one heparinised blood draw apiece, averaging about 116 mL. As to this clone: Antigen unknown.

Overall study findings and caveats: Type 1 diabetes patients showed a moderate but significant shortening of TCRB CDR3s in all four CD4+ subsets. Patients with type 1 diabetes carried fewer insertions and had more deletions at their VDJ junctions.

Sequenced material consisted of expressed TCRB transcripts (all of the isolated RNA was reverse transcribed). Some 3.3 million reads was the average for naive, central memory and regulatory T cell samples. The assay was immunoSEQ multiplex PCR, and TCRdb's table has in-frame clones only and misses some. The sample includes about 250,000 clones, about 11% of them seen just once. This TCR was recovered from a young man with type 1 diabetes. Source material: naive CD4+ T cells from blood.

CDR3 region: CASSHRVGAPDYGYTF. The DNA of the CDR3 is TGCGCCAGCAGCCACCGCGTGGGCGCCCCTGACTATGGCTACACCTTC. This chain uses TRBV4-1 with TRBJ1-2; D unresolved. This CDR3 is built from 16 residues. Trimming took off 3 bases at V and 3 bases at J, with 17 bases between the two ends. Germline V gives CDR1 MGHRA, CDR2 YSYEKL.